The 5 T cell receptor beta chains below come from one sample, sequenced in a study of blood T cell repertoires in COVID-19. Only in-frame clones appear in the TCRdb table, and some are missing; sequencing was by immunoSEQ multiplex PCR. The table includes 200,000 to 250,000 clones, approximately 80% detected once. Sample: PBMCs or T cells enriched from blood (not recorded which). Every receptor here comes from a man in his fifties or sixties who had recovered from COVID-19.

The V call is TRBV27, the J call TRBJ1-2, with 8 bases aligning to TRBD1. The CDR3 loop spans 13 amino acids. CDR1 and CDR2 from the germline V gene are MNHEY and SMNVEV (reference sequence). V lost 4 bases and J lost 6; bases outside the gene matches: 4. CDR3 region: CASSSRTGNGYTF. Written as DNA, the CDR3 is TGTGCCAGCAGTTCCCGGACAGGGAATGGCTACACCTTC.

This chain joins TRBV7-9 and TRBJ1-2; possible D gene TRBD1, 6 bases. The germline CDR1 and CDR2 sequences are SEHNR and FQNEAQ (reference sequence). This CDR3 is built from 16 residues. The germline V and J ends were trimmed by 6 bases and 6 bases, with 23 bases remaining between them. DNA for the CDR3: TGTGCCAGCAGTCCTAGTGGGTTTACAGGGTTTGATGGCTACACCTTC. Its protein is CASSPSGFTGFDGYTF.

This chain uses TRBV27 with TRBJ2-7, with TRBD2 identical over 13 bases. V lost 6 bases and J lost 6; bases outside the gene matches: 20. Germline V lookup: CDR1 MNHEY, CDR2 SMNVEV (reference sequence). This CDR3 is 19 amino acids long. Here the CDR3 reads CASRHPRETSGGRSGEQYF. The CDR3 nucleotides are TGTGCCAGCAGACACCCCCGGGAGACTAGCGGGGGGCGTTCGGGCGAGCAGTACTTC.

The V call is TRBV11-2, the J call TRBJ1-2, with D possibly TRBD1 on 6 matching bases. With 5 bases removed from V and 2 bases from J, the gap between germline ends came to 9 bases. The germline gives CDR1 SGHAT, CDR2 FQNNGV. The CDR3 is made up of 13 amino acids. CDR3 amino acids: CASSVDRNYGYTF. The DNA for the CDR3 is TGTGCCAGCAGCGTCGACAGGAACTATGGCTACACCTTC.

The CDR3 here is CASSYSPSGGGETQYF. The CDR3 region has the DNA TGTGCCAGCAGTTACTCGCCTAGCGGGGGCGGGGAGACCCAGTACTTC. V is TRBV6-5 and J is TRBJ2-5; TRBD2 agrees at 10 bases. The CDR3 runs to 16 residues. Germline CDR1 is MNHEY and CDR2 is SVGAGI. J lost 5 bases, V lost 0 bases, and 6 bases had no gene match.